These 7 T cell receptor beta chains were sequenced from one sample in a study of patients and donors after allogeneic stem cell transplantation. TCRdb itself ran the RT-PCR reads through MiXCR, one entry per CDR3 protein. The profile covers some 880,000 distinct CDR3 sequences, with about a sixth appearing a single time and 5% to 7.5% taken by the ten largest. What was sequenced was blood, either unsorted or a sorted T cell fraction (not recorded which). Receptors originate from a human donor who was either an allogeneic HSCT recipient or a stem cell or donor lymphocyte infusion donor (not recorded which). It is not recorded whose cells these are; they may come from a transplant donor.

The chain has TRBV4-3 and TRBJ1-1, with 9 positions matching TRBD1. After removal of 2 bases from V and 4 bases from J, the junction contained 11 bases not matched to a gene. CDR1 is LGHNA, CDR2 YSLEER, per germline. The length of the CDR3 is 17 residues. For the CDR3, the DNA is TGCGCCAGCAGCCAATGGTCCCTAAAACAGGGGGCCACTGAAGCTTTCTTT. This sequence encodes CASSQWSLKQGATEAFF.

This clonotype turned up a few times. V usage is TRBV6-5 and J usage is TRBJ2-5, with TRBD1 matching 9 bases. The V segment lost 2 bases and the J segment 1 base; nucleotides outside the gene matches: 2. CDR1 MNHEY and CDR2 SVGAGI come from the germline V gene. This CDR3 contains 15 residues. DNA of the CDR3: TGTGCCAGCAGTTACGGGACAGGGCTCCAAGAGACCCAGTACTTC. Translating gives CASSYGTGLQETQYF.

The chain couples TRBV20-1 to TRBJ2-4; TRBD1 matches 8 bases. The V gene end was trimmed by 0 bases and the J gene end by 0 bases; junction bases not matched to a gene: 4. The germline V gene has CDR1 DFQATT and CDR2 SNEGSKA (reference sequence). The CDR3 totals 16 residues. Here the CDR3 reads CSARDPGQVAKNIQYF. The CDR3 region has the DNA TGCAGTGCTAGAGATCCGGGACAGGTAGCCAAAAACATTCAGTACTTC.

This clonotype was counted ten times or more. CDR3 nucleotides: TGTGCCAGCAGCAGGGAAAACTACAATGAGCAGTTCTTC. Translation gives CASSRENYNEQFF. The chain links TRBV12-3 or TRBV12-4 to TRBJ2-1; a possible D gene is TRBD1 (5 bases). The CDR3 runs to 13 residues. V was clipped by 6 bases and J by 3 bases, with 9 bases between them.

This clonotype was seen a few times. The chain is built from TRBV5-1 and TRBJ2-5; D might be TRBD1 or TRBD2, each matching 5 bases. The CDR3 runs 13 residues. Germline-derived CDR1 and CDR2 are SGHRS and YFSETQ. V dropped 1 base and J dropped 5 bases, with 9 bases sitting between them. The CDR3 DNA reads TGCGCCAGCAGCTTGAAAGGGGAGGAGACCCAGTACTTC. This gives the protein CASSLKGEETQYF. The full variable domain, rest sourced from reference TRBV5-1 and TRBJ2-5, is KAGVTQTPRYLIKTRGQQVTLSCSPISGHRSVSWYQQTPGQGLQFLFEYFSETQRNKGNFPGRFSGRQFSNSRSEMNVSTLELGDSALYLCASSLKGEETQYFGPGTRLLVL.

The rearrangement uses TRBV5-1 and TRBJ2-1; 8 positions agree with TRBD2. Germline V lookup: CDR1 SGHRS, CDR2 YFSETQ. With 0 bases clipped from V and 8 bases from J, the junction kept 7 bases outside the gene matches. This CDR3 comprises 15 residues. In DNA form, the CDR3 reads TGCGCCAGCAGCTTGGCCGGACTAGCCTTTGATGAGCAGTTCTTC. Translation: CASSLAGLAFDEQFF.

This clonotype was counted only a few times. The chain couples TRBV5-1 to TRBJ2-5, with 7 bases aligning to TRBD1. Trimming cost V 4 bases and J 3 bases; bases outside gene matches: 6. Germline-derived CDR1 and CDR2 are SGHRS and YFSETQ. The CDR3 sequence is 14 residues long. This CDR3 is CASSRDREKETQYF. In nucleotides, the CDR3 is TGCGCCAGCAGCCGGGACAGAGAGAAAGAGACCCAGTACTTC. Full variable domain (outside the CDR3, taken from reference TRBV5-1 and TRBJ2-5): KAGVTQTPRYLIKTRGQQVTLSCSPISGHRSVSWYQQTPGQGLQFLFEYFSETQRNKGNFPGRFSGRQFSNSRSEMNVSTLELGDSALYLCASSRDREKETQYFGPGTRLLVL.